This TCR beta chain was captured by sequencing in a study of blood T cell repertoires in COVID-19. Using immunoSEQ multiplex PCR, the repertoire was profiled, and TCRdb retains in-frame clones only, with some absent. The table has 45,000 to 55,000 clones, approximately 80% seen once. V lost 4 bases to trimming and J lost 5 bases; unmatched junction nucleotides: 5. Germline values: CDR1 ENHRY, CDR2 SYGVKD. The CDR3 is 15 amino acids. This sequence joins TRBV10-3 and TRBJ1-6; 7 nucleotides match TRBD1. The TCR originated in a woman aged 50 to 65 with acute COVID-19. Sequencing used PBMCs or T cells enriched from blood (not recorded which). CDR3 loop: CAISVARGNNSPLHF. As DNA, the CDR3 is TGTGCCATCAGTGTGGCCAGGGGGAATAATTCACCCCTCCACTTT.